The 14 T cell receptor beta chains listed next were all sequenced from one sample in a study of monozygotic twins with inflammatory bowel disease. TCRdb re-called the 5' RACE reads and catalogs CDR3 proteins one per entry, DNA excluded. The data show 300,000 to 350,000 distinct CDR3 sequences, and the top ten clones hold around 2%. Specimen: blood. These receptors were collected from a human donor with ulcerative colitis or Crohn's disease, or a healthy co-twin of an affected twin (not recorded which).

The chain has TRBV5-1 and TRBJ1-4. This CDR3 has 16 residues. The germline CDR1 and CDR2 sequences are SGHRS and YFSETQ. CDR3: CASSLALSATNEKLFF.

The rearrangement uses TRBV20-1 and TRBJ2-2; the D call from TCRdb, TRBD2, cannot be confirmed without DNA. Germline assignment: CDR1 DFQATT and CDR2 SNEGSKA (reference sequence). The CDR3 sequence is 16 residues long. The CDR3 loop reads CSARDGLAGQTGELFF.

This rearrangement joins TRBV29-1 to TRBJ2-7; TCRdb designates TRBD2, a call that cannot be tested without DNA. The germline V gene encodes CDR1 SQVTM and CDR2 ANQGSEA. CDR3 length: 13 amino acids. CDR3 loop: CSGSSESSYEQYF.

The J gene is TRBJ2-1, the V gene TRBV5-1; the TCRdb call, TRBD1, lacks DNA for checking. Per germline, CDR1 SGHRS and CDR2 YFSETQ. The CDR3 length is 13 residues. The CDR3 loop reads CASSPDTDNEQFF.

This chain connects TRBV6-1 to TRBJ2-2. This CDR3 contains 14 residues. Germline lookup yields CDR1 MNHNS and CDR2 SASEGT. CDR3 residues: CASGAPELYVELFF.

The J gene is TRBJ2-1, the V gene TRBV18; the TCRdb D gene call, TRBD1, has no DNA to confirm it. The CDR3 is 16 amino acids. Germline V lookup: CDR1 KGHSH, CDR2 LQKENI. The CDR3 here is CASSPNSGGSYNEQFF.

This sequence joins TRBV4-3 and TRBJ1-1; checking the TCRdb D call of TRBD1 is not possible without DNA. The CDR3 runs 16 residues. The V gene's germline CDR1 is LGHNA and CDR2 YSLEER. CDR3 sequence: CASSQEGTEGNTEAFF.

V is TRBV5-5 and J is TRBJ2-3; there is no DNA to check the TCRdb D call of TRBD2. CDR1 and CDR2 (germline): SGHKS, YYEKEE (reference sequence). The CDR3 consists of 15 residues. CDR3 residues: CASSLELAGADTQYF.

This chain links TRBV4-1 with TRBJ2-1; TCRdb's D call of TRBD2 is untestable without DNA. Germline CDR1 MGHRA, CDR2 YSYEKL. This CDR3 is 15 amino acids long. CDR3: CASSQQRGGYNEQFF.

The chain carries TRBV20-1 and TRBJ1-1; TCRdb lists TRBD1, though no DNA is available to test this call. CDR3 length: 15 amino acids. Germline CDR1 is DFQATT and CDR2 is SNEGSKA (reference sequence). The CDR3 sequence is CSARGTGTGAFEAFF.

V gene TRBV21-1 combines with J gene TRBJ2-3; absent DNA, TCRdb's TRBD2 call cannot be checked. TRBV21-1 is reported as a pseudogene. The CDR3 totals 21 residues. The CDR3 here is CASSKSPTGSGTSGYTDTQYF.

The V and J genes are TRBV5-1 and TRBJ2-7; lacking DNA, the TRBD1 call made by TCRdb goes unchecked. The CDR3 totals 15 residues. The germline CDR1 and CDR2 sequences are SGHRS and YFSETQ. CDR3 region: CATSGGYDSPYEQYF.

The chain recombines TRBV14 with TRBJ2-2. Per germline, CDR1 SGHDN and CDR2 FVKESK. The CDR3 consists of 14 residues. The CDR3 here is CASSIDFKAGELFF.

The chain has TRBV12-3 or TRBV12-4 and TRBJ1-6. This CDR3 comprises 14 residues. The CDR3 region is CASSLRNHGSPLHF.